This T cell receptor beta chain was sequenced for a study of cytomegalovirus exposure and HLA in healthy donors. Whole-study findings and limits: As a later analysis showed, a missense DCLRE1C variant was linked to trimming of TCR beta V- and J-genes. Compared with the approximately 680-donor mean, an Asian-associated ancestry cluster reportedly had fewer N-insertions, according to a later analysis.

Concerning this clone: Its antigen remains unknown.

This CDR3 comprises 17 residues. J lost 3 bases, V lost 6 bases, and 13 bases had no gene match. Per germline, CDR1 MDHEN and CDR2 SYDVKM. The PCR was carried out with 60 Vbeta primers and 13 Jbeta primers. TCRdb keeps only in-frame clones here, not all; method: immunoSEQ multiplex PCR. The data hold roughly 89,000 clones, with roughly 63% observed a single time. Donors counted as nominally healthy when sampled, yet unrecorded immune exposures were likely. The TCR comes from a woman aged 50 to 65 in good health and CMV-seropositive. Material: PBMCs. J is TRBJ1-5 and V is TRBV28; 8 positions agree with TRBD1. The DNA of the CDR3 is TGTGCCAGCAGCACACTCCGCAGGGGGCAGAACAATCAGCCCCAGCATTTT. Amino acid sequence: CASSTLRRGQNNQPQHF. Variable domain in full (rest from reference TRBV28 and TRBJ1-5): DVKVTQSSRYLVKRTGEKVFLECVQDMDHENMFWYRQDPGLGLRLIYFSYDVKMKEKGDIPEGYSVSREKKERFSLILESASTNQTSMYLCASSTLRRGQNNQPQHFGDGTRLSIL.